One sample yielded the 28 T cell receptor beta chains listed below, sequenced in a study of cytomegalovirus exposure and HLA in healthy donors. TCRdb keeps only in-frame clones here, not all; method: immunoSEQ multiplex PCR. The sample records tens of thousands of clones, 93% being singletons. Specimen: PBMCs. These receptors all come from a woman aged 25 to 45 in good health and CMV-seronegative.

In this sample, this clone turned up once. V gene TRBV6-5 combines with J gene TRBJ1-1; the D gene is possibly TRBD1 (5 bases). Germline V gene lookup returns CDR1 MNHEY and CDR2 SVGAGI. CDR3 size: 15 residues. The ends were cut back, 2 bases at V and 4 bases at J, with 14 bases in the middle. The CDR3 loop reads CASSYGAEVRTEAFF. The CDR3 nucleotides read TGTGCCAGCAGTTACGGGGCCGAAGTGCGCACTGAAGCTTTCTTT.

The DNA for the CDR3 is TGTGCCAGCAGGCCTCGGACTAGCGGGGGTAGCACAGATACGCAGTATTTT. Encoded protein: CASRPRTSGGSTDTQYF. The chain employs TRBV7-9 and TRBJ2-3; TRBD2 matches 13 bases. Trimming removed 6 bases from V and 0 bases from J; junction bases left unmatched: 6. This CDR3 region has 17 residues. The V gene's germline CDR1 is SEHNR and CDR2 FQNEAQ (reference sequence).

This chain links TRBV6-1 with TRBJ1-5; TRBD1 matches at 8 bases. Unmatched junction bases numbered 8, after V lost 6 bases and J lost 4 bases. Per germline, CDR1 MNHNS and CDR2 SASEGT. The CDR3 extends over 15 amino acids. The DNA of the CDR3 is TGTGCCAGCAGGGCGGACAGGGTAGGAAATCAGCCCCAGCATTTT. Translation: CASRADRVGNQPQHF.

The V gene is TRBV7-3, the J gene TRBJ2-3, with 10 bases matching TRBD2. The CDR3 has 16 residues. The germline V gene has CDR1 SGHTA and CDR2 FQGTGA. V shed 4 bases, J shed 6 bases, and the junction held 10 bases outside the gene matches. The CDR3 reads CASSSRSGGATDTQYF. CDR3 coding DNA: TGTGCCAGCAGCTCGAGAAGCGGGGGGGCGACGGATACGCAGTATTTT.

The gene calls are TRBV5-6 and TRBJ2-5; possible D gene TRBD1, 5 bases. V was shortened by 0 bases and J by 5 bases, with 14 bases between the two germline ends. The CDR3 covers 15 residues. Germline CDR1 is SGHDT and CDR2 is YYEEEE. Written as DNA, the CDR3 is TGTGCCAGCAGCTTGGCCGTCGAGTCAGGGGAGACCCAGTACTTC. Its translation: CASSLAVESGETQYF.

This chain connects TRBV7-2 to TRBJ2-3; possible D gene TRBD1, 7 bases. Germline lookup yields CDR1 SGHTA and CDR2 FQGNSA. This CDR3 region has 17 residues. V was clipped by 5 bases and J by 0 bases, with 18 bases between them. CDR3 bases: TGTGCCAGCAGCCCAGGGGGGACCAAACCTAGCACAGATACGCAGTATTTT. It yields the protein CASSPGGTKPSTDTQYF.

The chain has TRBV27 and TRBJ1-2; possible D gene TRBD1, 6 bases. The germline V gene encodes CDR1 MNHEY and CDR2 SMNVEV (reference sequence). There are 13 residues in the CDR3. Trimming left V 2 bases short and J 10 bases short, with 14 bases between. The DNA of the CDR3 is TGTGCCAGCAGTTTACGGGGACATGGAGACTACACCTTC. This sequence encodes CASSLRGHGDYTF.

CDR3 DNA: TGTGCCAGCAGCTTAGCCGGGGGGAACAATGAGCAGTTCTTC. Its protein is CASSLAGGNNEQFF. The chain combines TRBV11-3 with TRBJ2-1, with 7 positions matching TRBD2. This CDR3 region has 14 residues. The germline V gene encodes CDR1 SGHNT and CDR2 YENEEA. Trimming removed 1 base from V and 5 bases from J; junction bases left unmatched: 2. Full variable domain (missing parts from reference TRBV11-3 and TRBJ2-1): EAGVVQSPRYKIIEKKQPVAFWCNPISGHNTLYWYLQNLGQGPELLIRYENEEAVDDSQLPKDRFSAERLKGVDSTLKIQPAELGDSAVYLCASSLAGGNNEQFFGPGTRLTVL.

The rearrangement uses TRBV7-9 and TRBJ2-7, with D possibly TRBD1 on 6 matching bases. The CDR3 is made up of 11 amino acids. V lost 7 bases, J lost 7 bases, and 11 bases lay in between. CDR1 SEHNR and CDR2 FQNEAQ come from the germline V gene (reference sequence). CDR3 nucleotides: TGTGCCAGCACCTTGAGGGGGGAGCAGTACTTC. Translation gives CASTLRGEQYF.

This sequence joins TRBV5-1 and TRBJ2-2; 7 nucleotides align to TRBD1. The CDR3 runs to 15 residues. Germline V gene sequence: CDR1 SGHRS, CDR2 YFSETQ. V was clipped by 4 bases and J by 5 bases; unmatched bases: 8. The CDR3 spells CASSPGQTVTGELFF. In DNA, the CDR3 is TGCGCCAGCAGCCCGGGACAGACTGTAACCGGGGAGCTGTTTTTT. The complete variable domain, with remaining parts taken from reference TRBV5-1 and TRBJ2-2, reads KAGVTQTPRYLIKTRGQQVTLSCSPISGHRSVSWYQQTPGQGLQFLFEYFSETQRNKGNFPGRFSGRQFSNSRSEMNVSTLELGDSALYLCASSPGQTVTGELFFGEGSRLTVL.

The rearrangement joins TRBV28 to TRBJ2-3, with 9 nucleotides matching TRBD2. V lost 6 bases and J lost 4; bases outside the gene matches: 8. CDR1 MDHEN and CDR2 SYDVKM come from the germline V gene. This CDR3 is 15 amino acids long. The CDR3 DNA reads as TGTGCCAGCAGACAAAGCGGGGGGCGTCCAGATACGCAGTATTTT. As protein: CASRQSGGRPDTQYF. The full variable domain, rest sourced from reference TRBV28 and TRBJ2-3, is DVKVTQSSRYLVKRTGEKVFLECVQDMDHENMFWYRQDPGLGLRLIYFSYDVKMKEKGDIPEGYSVSREKKERFSLILESASTNQTSMYLCASRQSGGRPDTQYFGPGTRLTVL.

The chain is built from TRBV11-3 and TRBJ1-1; D is uncertain. The CDR3 loop spans 14 amino acids. V was pared by 5 bases and J by 1 base, with 11 bases between. The germline gives CDR1 SGHNT, CDR2 YENEEA. The CDR3 coding sequence is TGTGCCAGCAGCCCAAGCCCGTCGAACACTGAAGCTTTCTTT. Translated, it gives CASSPSPSNTEAFF. The full variable domain, rest sourced from reference TRBV11-3 and TRBJ1-1, is EAGVVQSPRYKIIEKKQPVAFWCNPISGHNTLYWYLQNLGQGPELLIRYENEEAVDDSQLPKDRFSAERLKGVDSTLKIQPAELGDSAVYLCASSPSPSNTEAFFGQGTRLTVV.

The chain has TRBV4-1 and TRBJ1-1; 7 bases fit TRBD1. Unmatched junction bases numbered 8, after V lost 3 bases and J lost 7 bases. The CDR3 is made up of 14 amino acids. CDR1 is MGHRA, CDR2 YSYEKL, per germline. For the CDR3, the DNA is TGCGCCAGCAGCCAGAACCCTACAGGGGATGAAGCTTTCTTT. The encoded protein is CASSQNPTGDEAFF.

The V and J genes are TRBV28 and TRBJ1-1, with D possibly being TRBD1 (6 bases). Germline V gives CDR1 MDHEN, CDR2 SYDVKM. The CDR3 loop spans 13 amino acids. Trimming took 2 bases from V and 4 from J, leaving 8 bases between them. CDR3 sequence (DNA): TGTGCCAGCAGTTTAGCAGGGGTCACTGAAGCTTTCTTT. As protein: CASSLAGVTEAFF.

V and J are TRBV5-4 and TRBJ1-1, with a possible D match to TRBD1 (6 bases). V lost 1 base and J lost 8, with 15 bases in between. Germline values: CDR1 SGHNT, CDR2 YYREEE (reference sequence). The CDR3 runs 14 residues. CDR3 residues: CASSLTGLSSEAFF. In DNA, the CDR3 is TGTGCCAGCAGCTTGACAGGGTTATCTTCCGAAGCTTTCTTT.

This clone was recorded once. The chain combines TRBV9 with TRBJ2-5, with a possible D match to TRBD2 (6 bases). CDR1 is SGDLS and CDR2 is YYNGEE in the germline V gene. The V end lost 2 bases, the J end lost 5 bases, and 16 bases lay between the germline ends. The CDR3 consists of 15 residues. CDR3 amino acids: CASSVVAGLGETQYF. DNA for the CDR3: TGTGCCAGCAGCGTGGTGGCGGGATTGGGGGAGACCCAGTACTTC.

The chain has TRBV2 and TRBJ2-5; D possibly corresponds to TRBD2 (6 bases). Germline assignment: CDR1 SNHLY and CDR2 FYNNEI. The CDR3 length is 14 residues. The V end was cut by 1 base, the J end by 5 bases, with 11 bases between. This CDR3 reads CASSEVTEGETQYF. CDR3 nucleotides: TGTGCCAGCAGTGAAGTAACGGAGGGCGAGACCCAGTACTTC.

The chain uses TRBV29-1 and TRBJ1-4, with D perhaps TRBD1 (5 bases). Germline V lookup: CDR1 SQVTM, CDR2 ANQGSEA. V was pared by 1 base and J by 7 bases, with 13 bases between. The CDR3 has 14 residues. The CDR3: CSVEVQVSGEKLFF. The CDR3, as DNA: TGCAGCGTTGAAGTACAGGTCTCGGGTGAAAAACTGTTTTTT.

The chain links TRBV4-2 to TRBJ2-2, with D perhaps matching TRBD2 (6 bases). Germline assignment: CDR1 LGHNA and CDR2 YNFKEQ. V was clipped by 0 bases and J by 3 bases, with 17 bases between them. The CDR3 has 18 residues. In DNA form, the CDR3 reads TGTGCCAGCAGCCAAGATCGTGCGGGGCCTACCTACACCGGGGAGCTGTTTTTT. Translation: CASSQDRAGPTYTGELFF.

This clone was found once. The chain links TRBV19 to TRBJ1-1; D gene unclear. The germline V and J ends were trimmed by 1 base and 1 base, with 7 bases remaining between them. CDR1 and CDR2 from the germline V gene are LNHDA and SQIVND (reference sequence). This CDR3 has 14 residues. The CDR3 DNA sequence: TGTGCCAGTAGTATAGGAGGGCAGAACACTGAAGCTTTCTTT. Protein product: CASSIGGQNTEAFF.

The V gene is TRBV18, the J gene TRBJ2-2; 9 bases are shared with TRBD2. CDR3 length equals 17 residues. V was clipped by 3 bases and J by 1 base; unmatched bases: 6. Germline CDR1 reads KGHSH; CDR2 reads LQKENI. The CDR3 bases are TGTGCCAGCTCACCTAACTTAGCGGGGGAGAACACCGGGGAGCTGTTTTTT. This sequence encodes CASSPNLAGENTGELFF.

This chain connects TRBV4-1 to TRBJ2-3; TRBD1 matches at 8 bases. Germline assignment: CDR1 MGHRA and CDR2 YSYEKL. J lost 2 bases, V lost 5 bases, and 6 bases had no gene match. The CDR3 contains 15 residues. This chain's CDR3 is CASSGQGYNTDTQYF. The CDR3 DNA reads as TGCGCCAGCAGCGGACAGGGATATAACACAGATACGCAGTATTTT.

This chain connects TRBV18 to TRBJ1-2, with 9 bases identical to TRBD1. Germline V gene lookup returns CDR1 KGHSH and CDR2 LQKENI. The CDR3 is 15 residues long. V dropped 5 bases and J dropped 3; count of bases not matched to a gene: 7. CDR3 amino acids: CASSLHRGQDYGYTF. For the CDR3, the DNA is TGTGCCAGCTCATTGCACAGGGGGCAGGACTATGGCTACACCTTC.

DNA of the CDR3: TGTGCCAGCAGCCATCTCTTGAGGGTGGGCGACACTGAAGCTTTCTTT. Translating it yields CASSHLLRVGDTEAFF. The rearrangement joins TRBV7-2 to TRBJ1-1, with D uncertain. CDR3 size: 16 residues. Germline loops: CDR1 SGHTA, CDR2 FQGNSA. V was shortened by 5 bases and J by 3 bases, with 19 bases between the two germline ends.

The chain joins TRBV2 to TRBJ1-1; no clear D gene. The germline V gene encodes CDR1 SNHLY and CDR2 FYNNEI. The CDR3 is 12 residues long. The V end lost 4 bases, the J end lost 5 bases, and 8 bases lay between the germline ends. The DNA of the CDR3 is TGTGCCAGCAGTGTGTGGCTTACTGAAGCTTTCTTT. Translating it yields CASSVWLTEAFF.

The rearrangement links TRBV5-1 to TRBJ1-1, with a tentative D call TRBD1 (6 bases). There are 14 residues in the CDR3. Germline-derived CDR1 and CDR2 are SGHRS and YFSETQ. Trimming pared 3 bases from V and 0 bases from J, leaving 9 bases between. The CDR3 loop reads CASSYGQMNTEAFF. CDR3 DNA sequence: TGCGCCAGCAGCTATGGACAGATGAACACTGAAGCTTTCTTT. The entire variable domain, with the rest obtained from reference TRBV5-1 and TRBJ1-1, is as follows: KAGVTQTPRYLIKTRGQQVTLSCSPISGHRSVSWYQQTPGQGLQFLFEYFSETQRNKGNFPGRFSGRQFSNSRSEMNVSTLELGDSALYLCASSYGQMNTEAFFGQGTRLTVV.

V is TRBV9 and J is TRBJ2-2, with D perhaps TRBD1 (7 bases). V was trimmed by 2 bases and J by 4 bases, leaving 15 bases between them. Per germline, CDR1 SGDLS and CDR2 YYNGEE. This CDR3 has 16 residues. The CDR3 sequence: CASSVGGGAPTGELFF. The DNA for the CDR3 is TGTGCCAGCAGCGTCGGAGGGGGCGCGCCCACCGGGGAGCTGTTTTTT.

This chain links TRBV7-9 with TRBJ1-1; TRBD1 aligns across 8 bases. Unmatched junction bases numbered 3, after V lost 2 bases and J lost 1 base. Germline assignment: CDR1 SEHNR and CDR2 FQNEAQ (reference sequence). The CDR3 loop spans 15 amino acids. The CDR3 reads CASSLRTGRNTEAFF. The CDR3 DNA is TGTGCCAGCAGCTTAAGGACAGGGCGGAACACTGAAGCTTTCTTT.